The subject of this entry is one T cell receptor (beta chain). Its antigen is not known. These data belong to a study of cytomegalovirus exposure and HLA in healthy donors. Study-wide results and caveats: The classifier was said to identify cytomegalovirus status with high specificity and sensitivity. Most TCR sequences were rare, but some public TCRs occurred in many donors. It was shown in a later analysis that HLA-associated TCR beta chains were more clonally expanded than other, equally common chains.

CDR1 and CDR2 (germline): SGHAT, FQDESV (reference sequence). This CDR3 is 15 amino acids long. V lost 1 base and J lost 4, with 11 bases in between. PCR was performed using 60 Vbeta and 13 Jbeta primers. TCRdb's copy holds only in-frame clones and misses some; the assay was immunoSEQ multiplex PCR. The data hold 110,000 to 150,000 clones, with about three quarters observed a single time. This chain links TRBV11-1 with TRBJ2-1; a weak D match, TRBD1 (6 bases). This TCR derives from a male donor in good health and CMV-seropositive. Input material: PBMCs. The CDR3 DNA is TGTGCCAGCAGCTTAGACACCGGACAGTACAATGAGCAGTTCTTC. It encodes CASSLDTGQYNEQFF.